The rows below give T cell receptor beta chains drawn from one sample of a study of a mutant IDH1 vaccine in newly diagnosed glioma. The assay was immunoSEQ multiplex PCR, and TCRdb's table has in-frame clones only and misses some. In the table there are about 56,000 clones, roughly 75% of which are singletons. Their antigen targets remain unknown. The material was PBMCs, obtained from a glioma patient whose treatment included an IDH1 peptide vaccine. The receptors derive from a man aged 50 to 59 with glioma. Each CDR3 is given with its conserved first and last residue. The D gene is left open where the match is weak. A clone size is listed for some rows: how often the clone was seen (once, few, many), or a class if it is expanded.

CDR3 DNA	CDR3 protein	J gene	V gene	clone size	D gene
TGTGCCTGGAGCCGAAAGGACAGGGGAGGGGGCTACACCTTC	CAWSRKDRGGGYTF	TRBJ1-2	TRBV30	NA	TRBD1
TGTGCCAGCAGTGACCTGACAGGGCACAGACTCACAGATACGCAGTATTTT	CASSDLTGHRLTDTQYF	TRBJ2-3	TRBV2	once	TRBD1
TGTGCCAGCAGCGGACAGGTCGACACTGAAGCTTTCTTT	CASSGQVDTEAFF	TRBJ1-1	TRBV2	once	TRBD1
TGTGCCAGCACCAAGGGGGGAGAATATTCACCCCTCCACTTT	CASTKGGEYSPLHF	TRBJ1-6	TRBV25-1	NA	NA
TGCGCCAGCAGCCCTTCGAGAGAAGAGACCCAGTACTTC	CASSPSREETQYF	TRBJ2-5	TRBV4-1	NA	NA
TGTGCCTGGAGTGTACTCGAGTGGGGACAGAACTATGGCTACACCTTC	CAWSVLEWGQNYGYTF	TRBJ1-2	TRBV30	NA	TRBD1
TGTGCCAGCAGCGTAATATCAGACACTGAAGCTTTCTTT	CASSVISDTEAFF	TRBJ1-1	TRBV9	few	NA
TGTGCCAGCAGCCCCAGACAGGGTCGGCAGCCCCAGCATTTT	CASSPRQGRQPQHF	TRBJ1-5	TRBV7-2	NA	TRBD1
TGCGCCAGCAGCCCGGGAACCACTGAAGCTTTCTTT	CASSPGTTEAFF	TRBJ1-1	TRBV5-1	few	NA
TGCGCCAGCAGGAGACAGGAGGGAATGAACACTGAAGCTTTCTTT	CASRRQEGMNTEAFF	TRBJ1-1	TRBV5-1	NA	NA
TGTGCCAGCAGCTTAATGTCTTCGGCAGGCTCCTACGAGCAGTACTTC	CASSLMSSAGSYEQYF	TRBJ2-7	TRBV7-2	NA	NA
TGTGCCAGCAGCTTAGGCCACCTCGGGGGGACTACCTACGAGCAGTACTTC	CASSLGHLGGTTYEQYF	TRBJ2-7	TRBV7-9	few	TRBD2
TGCGCCAGCAGCCAAGGGGGCAGGGGCACCGGGGAGCTGTTTTTT	CASSQGGRGTGELFF	TRBJ2-2	TRBV4-1	NA	NA
TGCGCCAGCAGCTTGGCGACATCACCCCGTGGGGACTATGGCTACACCTTC	CASSLATSPRGDYGYTF	TRBJ1-2	TRBV5-1	once	NA
TGTGCCAGCAGCAGGACCGAGAATGAAAAACTGTTTTTT	CASSRTENEKLFF	TRBJ1-4	TRBV5-4	NA	NA
TGTGCCAGCAGCCCGACTAGCGGGGCTTACAATGAGCAGTTCTTC	CASSPTSGAYNEQFF	TRBJ2-1	TRBV2	few	TRBD2
TGTGCCATCAGTGATGACAGGGGAGGTCAGCCCCAGCATTTT	CAISDDRGGQPQHF	TRBJ1-5	TRBV10-3	NA	TRBD1
TGCGCCAGCAGCCAACCCGGTCAGGTAACCTACGAGCAGTACTTC	CASSQPGQVTYEQYF	TRBJ2-7	TRBV4-1	NA	NA
TGTGCCAGCAGCTTACGGGGCACTGGGGAGACCCAGTACTTC	CASSLRGTGETQYF	TRBJ2-5	TRBV5-4	NA	NA
TGTGCCAGCAGCGTAGGAGGTACAGCCGGCTACGAGCAGTACTTC	CASSVGGTAGYEQYF	TRBJ2-7	TRBV9	NA	NA
TGTGCCAGCAGCGGAAGCTCCTACAATGAGCAGTTCTTC	CASSGSSYNEQFF	TRBJ2-1	TRBV7-2	NA	NA
TGTGCCAGCAGCTCTACTTTTGGGGGGGGGACAGATACGCAGTATTTT	CASSSTFGGGTDTQYF	TRBJ2-3	TRBV5-6	few	TRBD2
TGTGCCAGCTCACCTCGGACCCTCACAGACTTC	CASSPRTLTDF	TRBJ1-2	TRBV18	many	NA
TGTGCCAGTAGTATAGGACAGGGTGGGATGGACACTGAAGCTTTCTTT	CASSIGQGGMDTEAFF	TRBJ1-1	TRBV19	NA	TRBD1
TGTGCCAGCAGCGTAGACGAGGGCTACGAGCAGTACTTC	CASSVDEGYEQYF	TRBJ2-7	TRBV9	NA	NA
TGTGCCTGGAGTAAATCGGTAAATACGCAGTATTTT	CAWSKSVNTQYF	TRBJ2-3	TRBV30	NA	NA
TGTGCCAGCAGCTTAGCGGATGAGACCCAGTACTTC	CASSLADETQYF	TRBJ2-5	TRBV7-6	NA	NA
TGTGCCAGCACAGGACCTGGAAACACCATATATTTT	CASTGPGNTIYF	TRBJ1-3	TRBV2	NA	NA
TGTGCCAGCAGTTACGGACAGGGGGACCCCTACGAGCAGTACTTC	CASSYGQGDPYEQYF	TRBJ2-7	TRBV6-5	NA	TRBD1
TGCAGCGTTAGAGCGGGGGGGCAGGGGAATGAGCAGTTCTTC	CSVRAGGQGNEQFF	TRBJ2-1	TRBV29-1	NA	TRBD2
TGTGCCACCAGCAGAGGACAGTGGAACACTGAAGCTTTCTTT	CATSRGQWNTEAFF	TRBJ1-1	TRBV15	few	NA
TGTGCCAGTAGTCCGGGCAGGGGGCTTGCCGGGGAGCTGTTTTTT	CASSPGRGLAGELFF	TRBJ2-2	TRBV19	NA	TRBD1
TGTGCCAGCAGCCCTTCGGAGAATTCACCCCTCCACTTT	CASSPSENSPLHF	TRBJ1-6	TRBV14	NA	NA
TGTGCCAGCAGTGACTTATATGGCTACACCTTC	CASSDLYGYTF	TRBJ1-2	TRBV6-5	NA	NA
TGTGCCAGCAGTCGGGACATTTACGGCTACACCTTC	CASSRDIYGYTF	TRBJ1-2	TRBV2	NA	NA
TGTGCCAGCAGCTCCCCCCGCCCGACAGGGACAACTAATGAAAAACTGTTTTTT	CASSSPRPTGTTNEKLFF	TRBJ1-4	TRBV11-3	NA	TRBD1
TGCGCCAGCAGCTCAACCGGGACACGAGAGACCCAGTACTTC	CASSSTGTRETQYF	TRBJ2-5	TRBV5-1	NA	NA
TGTGCCAGTAAACGGGGTGGTGAAAACACTGAAGCTTTCTTT	CASKRGGENTEAFF	TRBJ1-1	TRBV19	NA	NA
TGCAGCGTTTGGGAGAGGGCGGAAGCTAACTATGGCTACACCTTC	CSVWERAEANYGYTF	TRBJ1-2	TRBV29-1	NA	NA
TGTGCCAGCAGCTCAGGGGGCTCCGACGAGCAGTACTTC	CASSSGGSDEQYF	TRBJ2-7	TRBV7-3	NA	TRBD1
TGCAGCGTTTTTTCCGGGACAGGCTACGAGCAGTACTTC	CSVFSGTGYEQYF	TRBJ2-7	TRBV29-1	NA	TRBD1
TGTGCCAGTAAACAGGCCAATCAGCCCCAGCATTTT	CASKQANQPQHF	TRBJ1-5	TRBV19	few	NA
TGTGCCAGCAGTTACTTGGGGGACAGGGTCCTCGAGCAGTACTTC	CASSYLGDRVLEQYF	TRBJ2-7	TRBV6-6	few	TRBD1
TGCGCCAGCAGCCAAGGAATTACTGGAACCGGGGAGCTGTTTTTT	CASSQGITGTGELFF	TRBJ2-2	TRBV4-3	NA	NA
TGTGCCAGCAGCCGTAGGGAGTCAGGGGGCCAAGAGACCCAGTACTTC	CASSRRESGGQETQYF	TRBJ2-5	TRBV11-2	NA	TRBD1
TGTGCCATCAGCCCGGACAGTAACTATGGCTACACCTTC	CAISPDSNYGYTF	TRBJ1-2	TRBV10-3	NA	NA
TGTGCCAGCAGTCTCCTTCAGTACAATGAGCAGTTCTTC	CASSLLQYNEQFF	TRBJ2-1	TRBV28	NA	NA
TGTGCCAGCAGCTTAACGAGTGGCGGTGGTGAAGCTTTCTTT	CASSLTSGGGEAFF	TRBJ1-1	TRBV7-3	few	NA
TGCGCCAGCAGCCCATCTCCCCCCATGAACACTGAAGCTTTCTTT	CASSPSPPMNTEAFF	TRBJ1-1	TRBV5-1	NA	NA
TGTGCCAGCAGCGCGGGACAGGGGTCTGGAAACACCATATATTTT	CASSAGQGSGNTIYF	TRBJ1-3	TRBV5-4	NA	TRBD1
TGTGCCAGCAGCAAACAGGGGGCAGGCTACGAGCAGTACTTC	CASSKQGAGYEQYF	TRBJ2-7	TRBV7-9	few	TRBD1
TGTGCCTGTCAGGGGCAGGGTCAGCCCCAGCATTTT	CACQGQGQPQHF	TRBJ1-5	TRBV30	NA	NA
TGTGCCAGCAGCCCCAGCGCACAGGCTAACTATGGCTACACCTTC	CASSPSAQANYGYTF	TRBJ1-2	TRBV7-8	NA	NA
TGTGCCTGGAGGCAGACGGGGGGCTCTGAAAAACTGTTTTTT	CAWRQTGGSEKLFF	TRBJ1-4	TRBV30	NA	NA